This TCR beta chain emerged from a study of tumor and adjacent non-tumor tissue in lung cancer. No cell sorting was done before RNA was extracted from the tissue. The normal lung tissue was taken more than 3 cm from the tumor edge. A modified ARM-PCR protocol with three rounds of nested PCR amplified TCRbeta. MiXCR, run by TCRdb on the multiplex PCR reads, gives a single entry per CDR3 protein. The table lists over 100,000 distinct CDR3 sequences, roughly two thirds of them singletons, with around a fifth in the top ten. Germline assignment: CDR1 MNHEY and CDR2 SVGEGT. The CDR3 extends over 12 amino acids. Details on this clonotype: At one end the junction does not follow the germline gene, possibly because of a read error.

Sequences were obtained from distant non-tumor lung tissue. The chain links TRBV6-2 or TRBV6-3 to TRBJ2-7; D remains ambiguous. The receptor was derived from a man in his sixties with non-small cell lung cancer. This CDR3 reads CANSQFLYEQYF. In DNA form, the CDR3 reads TGTGCCAACAGTCAGTTTTTATACGAGCAGTACTTC.